This passage covers 10 T cell receptor beta chains from one sample sequenced in a study of T cell responses to AZD1222 COVID-19 vaccine. The data were produced by immunoSEQ multiplex PCR, yet TCRdb's version contains in-frame clones alone and is incomplete. The sample lists under 95,000 clones, 80% to 90% occurring once. Material: peripheral blood, obtained on day 0 of AZD1222 vaccination. These receptor sequences come from an adult in good health.

The rearrangement links TRBV18 to TRBJ2-3; TRBD1 matches 8 bases. CDR1 KGHSH and CDR2 LQKENI come from the germline V gene. This CDR3 has 14 amino acids. With 6 bases clipped from V and 2 bases from J, the junction kept 4 bases outside the gene matches. The CDR3 loop is CASSVGQATDTQYF. The CDR3 nucleotides read TGTGCCAGCTCGGTGGGACAGGCCACAGATACGCAGTATTTT.

Comments on this clone: The identical CDR3 is also encoded by other nucleotide sequences in the sample. V and J are TRBV2 and TRBJ2-1; D unresolved. The germline V gene encodes CDR1 SNHLY and CDR2 FYNNEI. This CDR3 region has 14 residues. V was pared by 1 base and J by 1 base, with 5 bases between. The CDR3 DNA follows: TGTGCCAGCAGTGAAGATTCGTCCTACAATGAGCAGTTCTTC. Its translation is CASSEDSSYNEQFF.

The CDR3 nucleotides are TGCGCCAGCAGCCAAGATGTCGGGTTGGAGACCCAGTACTTC. It translates to CASSQDVGLETQYF. The chain carries TRBV4-3 and TRBJ2-5; unclear D gene. Trimming took off 0 bases at V and 5 bases at J, with 10 bases between the two ends. The CDR3 loop spans 14 amino acids. The germline gives CDR1 LGHNA, CDR2 YSLEER.

The chain employs TRBV29-1 and TRBJ2-7; the D gene is possibly TRBD1 (6 bases). V was cut by 5 bases and J by 0 bases, with 14 bases left in between. The CDR3 is 14 amino acids. Germline CDR1 reads SQVTM; CDR2 reads ANQGSEA. The CDR3: CSVIVQGGSYEQYF. Here the CDR3 DNA reads TGCAGCGTTATAGTACAGGGTGGCTCCTACGAGCAGTACTTC.

V gene TRBV9 combines with J gene TRBJ2-1; D unresolved. The CDR3 contains 15 residues. Trimming took off 1 base at V and 4 bases at J, with 12 bases between the two ends. CDR1 is SGDLS, CDR2 YYNGEE, per germline. This CDR3 reads CASSVTSERYNEQFF. In DNA, the CDR3 is TGTGCCAGCAGCGTAACGTCGGAGAGGTACAATGAGCAGTTCTTC. The full variable domain, rest sourced from reference TRBV9 and TRBJ2-1, is DSGVTQTPKHLITATGQRVTLRCSPRSGDLSVYWYQQSLDQGLQFLIQYYNGEERAKGNILERFSAQQFPDLHSELNLSSLELGDSALYFCASSVTSERYNEQFFGPGTRLTVL.

The chain employs TRBV11-2 and TRBJ2-3; 8 positions agree with TRBD1. The CDR3 has 16 amino acids. V gave up 2 bases and J gave up 3 bases; unmatched junction bases: 7. Germline CDR1 reads SGHAT; CDR2 reads FQNNGV. CDR3 loop: CASSLRGQGATDTQYF. The CDR3 coding sequence is TGTGCCAGCAGCTTAAGGGGGCAGGGGGCAACAGATACGCAGTATTTT.

The J gene is TRBJ1-4, the V gene TRBV5-5, with no clear D. V lost 0 bases and J lost 7, with 10 bases in between. Per germline, CDR1 SGHKS and CDR2 YYEKEE (reference sequence). The CDR3 is 14 amino acids. CDR3 sequence (DNA): TGTGCCAGCAGCTTGGTACAGTCGGCTGAAAAACTGTTTTTT. Translated, it gives CASSLVQSAEKLFF.

The chain is built from TRBV7-2 and TRBJ1-4, with TRBD1 identical over 9 bases. Germline assignment: CDR1 SGHTA and CDR2 FQGNSA. The CDR3 runs to 15 residues. The trim removed 4 bases at V and 5 bases at J, leaving 5 bases unmatched. This CDR3 is CASSWLTGGNEKLFF. In DNA, the CDR3 is TGTGCCAGCAGCTGGCTGACAGGGGGAAATGAAAAACTGTTTTTT.

The chain employs TRBV7-9 and TRBJ2-7; 8 bases map to TRBD1. The germline CDR1 and CDR2 sequences are SEHNR and FQNEAQ (reference sequence). This CDR3 comprises 14 residues. V trimming: 7 bases; J trimming: 5 bases; junction bases outside the gene matches: 10. CDR3: CASTTRTGNDEQYF. DNA of the CDR3: TGTGCCAGCACCACCAGGACAGGGAACGACGAGCAGTACTTC.

This clone occurred once. This chain joins TRBV5-6 and TRBJ1-2; D not certain. The germline V gene has CDR1 SGHDT and CDR2 YYEEEE. The CDR3 has 16 amino acids. Trimming removed 1 base at V and 6 bases at J, with 19 bases between. The CDR3 spells CASSLSTLGGSNGYTF. The CDR3 DNA sequence: TGTGCCAGCAGCTTGTCCACCCTTGGAGGGAGTAATGGCTACACCTTC.